A single sample gave rise to the 23 T cell receptor beta chains below, sequenced in a study of T cell responses to AZD1222 COVID-19 vaccine. Assay used: immunoSEQ multiplex PCR; TCRdb lists only in-frame clones, some missing. Here the sample spans about 150,000 clones, approximately 90% being singletons. This material consisted of peripheral blood, taken on day 0 of AZD1222 vaccination. Every receptor here comes from an adult in good health.

There are a few counts of this clone. This rearrangement joins TRBV2 to TRBJ2-1; tentatively, D is TRBD2 (5 bases). The V end was cut by 3 bases, the J end by 0 bases, with 6 bases between. The CDR3 totals 14 residues. CDR1 and CDR2 from the germline V gene are SNHLY and FYNNEI. The CDR3 DNA sequence: TGTGCCAGCAGTGAGCTAGCCTCCTACAATGAGCAGTTCTTC. Translation gives CASSELASYNEQFF.

The CDR3 DNA reads as TGTGCCAGCAGCCCCGGACAGGGGTACACCGGGGAGCTGTTTTTT. Amino acid sequence: CASSPGQGYTGELFF. The V gene is TRBV7-9, the J gene TRBJ2-2; 9 bases are a match to TRBD1. The germline V gene encodes CDR1 SEHNR and CDR2 FQNEAQ (reference sequence). This CDR3 region has 15 residues. V trimming: 5 bases; J trimming: 3 bases; junction bases outside the gene matches: 4.

V gene TRBV20-1 combines with J gene TRBJ2-7; D is unresolved. Between the trimmed V and J ends, which lost 3 bases and 6 bases, there was a span of 9 bases. This CDR3 contains 11 residues. Germline CDR1 reads DFQATT; CDR2 reads SNEGSKA (reference sequence). The CDR3 region has the DNA TGCAGTGCTAGCGGCGGCTCCGAGCAGTACTTC. This translates into CSASGGSEQYF.

This chain uses TRBV3-1 (or the pseudogene TRBV3-2) with TRBJ1-1; D call uncertain. Germline lookup yields CDR1 LGHDT and CDR2 YNNKEL (reference sequence). The CDR3 extends over 13 amino acids. The V gene lost 2 bases and the J gene lost 2 bases, with 6 bases spanning the gap. This CDR3 is CASSQNRNTEAFF. The CDR3 nucleotides read TGTGCCAGCAGCCAAAACAGAAACACTGAAGCTTTCTTT.

This sequence joins TRBV6-1 and TRBJ2-1; a possible D gene is TRBD1 (6 bases). Looked up from germline, CDR1 is MNHNS and CDR2 is SASEGT. The germline V and J ends were trimmed by 2 bases and 3 bases, with 11 bases remaining between them. The CDR3 extends over 15 amino acids. The CDR3 nucleotides read TGTGCCAGCAGTGAACAGGGGATGGGCTACAATGAGCAGTTCTTC. It codes for CASSEQGMGYNEQFF.

The rearrangement joins TRBV19 to TRBJ2-1; 10 bases agree with TRBD2. CDR1 LNHDA and CDR2 SQIVND come from the germline V gene (reference sequence). V lost 8 bases, J lost 1 base, and 5 bases stayed unmatched. CDR3 size: 15 residues. The CDR3 loop is CASQKAGGSYNEQFF. The CDR3 DNA sequence: TGTGCCAGTCAGAAAGCGGGAGGGTCCTACAATGAGCAGTTCTTC.

The chain uses TRBV7-8 and TRBJ1-6; a possible D gene is TRBD1 (6 bases). The CDR3 consists of 13 residues. Trimming took 1 base from V and 16 from J, leaving 14 bases between them. CDR1 and CDR2 from the germline V gene are SGHVS and FQNEAQ. This CDR3 is CASSLGETQGLHF. CDR3 in DNA: TGTGCCAGCAGCTTAGGGGAGACACAGGGACTCCACTTT. Looking up the rest from reference TRBV7-8 and TRBJ1-6 gives the full variable domain: GAGVSQSPRYKVAKRGQDVALRCDPISGHVSLFWYQQALGQGPEFLTYFQNEAQLDKSGLPSDRFFAERPEGSVSTLKIQRTQQEDSAVYLCASSLGETQGLHFGNGTRLTVT.

J is TRBJ2-2 and V is TRBV6-2 or TRBV6-3, with TRBD2 matching 14 bases. This CDR3 has 18 residues. V was pared by 4 bases and J by 3 bases, with 7 bases of the junction left unmatched. The V gene's germline CDR1 is MNHEY and CDR2 SVGEGT. CDR3 DNA sequence: TGTGCCAGCAGTTCCAGGACTAGCGGGAGGTTAGACACCGGGGAGCTGTTTTTT. Encoded protein: CASSSRTSGRLDTGELFF.

CDR3 DNA sequence: TGTGCCAGCAGCCGGGATTCGGACGGAGCTAACTATGGCTACACCTTC. Translated: CASSRDSDGANYGYTF. The rearrangement links TRBV4-2 to TRBJ1-2; D gene unclear. The CDR3 runs to 16 residues. Per germline, CDR1 LGHNA and CDR2 YNFKEQ. The V end lost 4 bases, the J end lost 0 bases, and 15 bases lay between the germline ends.

This clone was seen just once. V usage is TRBV28 and J usage is TRBJ2-7; D is undetermined. The CDR3 length is 13 residues. The germline V gene encodes CDR1 MDHEN and CDR2 SYDVKM. Trimming pared 10 bases from V and 0 bases from J, leaving 13 bases between. DNA for the CDR3: TGTGCCACCCTGACCGGAAGCTCCTACGAGCAGTACTTC. Translation gives CATLTGSSYEQYF.

The chain's CDR3 is CASSLVWGRGLASTDTQYF. CDR3 coding DNA: TGTGCCAGCAGCTTAGTATGGGGCCGAGGACTAGCGAGCACAGATACGCAGTATTTT. The chain uses TRBV7-2 and TRBJ2-3; 9 nucleotides agree with TRBD2. Germline V gives CDR1 SGHTA, CDR2 FQGNSA. This CDR3 is 19 amino acids long. J gave up 0 bases and V 1 base, and 11 bases lay outside the gene matches. The full variable domain, in which reference TRBV7-2 and TRBJ2-3 provide the parts outside the CDR3, is GAGVSQSPSNKVTEKGKDVELRCDPISGHTALYWYRQSLGQGLEFLIYFQGNSAPDKSGLPSDRFSAERTGGSVSTLTIQRTQQEDSAVYLCASSLVWGRGLASTDTQYFGPGTRLTVL.

CDR3 DNA: TGTGCCTGGAGTGGTTCAGGCGGTTCTGAAGCTTTCTTT. It translates to CAWSGSGGSEAFF. The rearrangement joins TRBV30 to TRBJ1-1; no clear D gene. The CDR3 is 13 amino acids. The germline CDR1 and CDR2 sequences are GTSNPN and SVGIG (reference sequence). The V and J ends lost 1 base and 6 bases respectively, with 12 bases between them.

This chain uses TRBV11-1 with TRBJ1-2, with 10 bases lining up with TRBD1. The length of the CDR3 is 14 residues. Germline V lookup: CDR1 SGHAT, CDR2 FQDESV (reference sequence). V shed 6 bases and J 8 bases; nucleotides not matched to a gene: 9. CDR3 sequence (DNA): TGTGCCAGCAGGGAGACAGGGGGCTATGGAGGCTACACCTTC. Translated, it gives CASRETGGYGGYTF.

J is TRBJ2-3 and V is TRBV27, with TRBD2 identical over 12 bases. The ends lost 2 bases at V and 3 bases at J; junction bases unmatched: 6. Per germline, CDR1 MNHEY and CDR2 SMNVEV (reference sequence). The CDR3 totals 17 residues. The CDR3 DNA reads as TGTGCCAGCAGTTTAAGGGCTAGCGGGGGGGGTACAGATACGCAGTATTTT. Residues: CASSLRASGGGTDTQYF.

The V gene is TRBV21-1, the J gene TRBJ1-2. TRBV21-1 is noted as a pseudogene. CDR3 length: 16 residues. The CDR3: CASSKVAWVPLYGYTF. The CDR3 nucleotides read TGTGCCAGCAGCAAAGTAGCGTGGGTGCCGCTCTATGGCTACACCTTC.

This chain connects TRBV6-5 to TRBJ1-2; D might be TRBD1 (6 bases). V lost 0 bases and J lost 8, with 16 bases in between. The length of the CDR3 is 15 residues. Looked up from germline, CDR1 is MNHEY and CDR2 is SVGAGI. CDR3: CASSYSITGAGGYTF. The CDR3 region has the DNA TGTGCCAGCAGTTACTCGATCACGGGGGCAGGCGGCTACACCTTC.

CDR3 in amino acids: CASSSGDRLTTGELFF. CDR3 bases: TGTGCCAGCAGCTCCGGGGACCGCCTAACCACCGGGGAGCTGTTTTTT. The rearrangement joins TRBV5-5 to TRBJ2-2; perhaps D is TRBD1 or TRBD2 (5 bases each). The CDR3 length is 16 residues. CDR1 is SGHKS and CDR2 is YYEKEE in the germline V gene (reference sequence). The V gene lost 3 bases and the J gene lost 4 bases, with 16 bases spanning the gap.

The V gene is TRBV14, the J gene TRBJ1-3; D is uncertain. CDR1 and CDR2 from the germline V gene are SGHDN and FVKESK. Trimming removed 5 bases at V and 2 bases at J, with 4 bases between. This CDR3 is built from 12 residues. CDR3 nucleotides: TGTGCCAGCAGCGGGGCTGGAAACACCATATATTTT. Protein: CASSGAGNTIYF.

The chain couples TRBV13 to TRBJ2-1; no definite D call. This CDR3 comprises 14 residues. Between the trimmed V and J ends, which lost 0 bases and 8 bases, there was a span of 11 bases. Germline V gene lookup returns CDR1 PRHDT and CDR2 FYEKMQ (reference sequence). This CDR3 reads CASSLGSNWDEQFF. The DNA for the CDR3 is TGTGCCAGCAGCTTAGGGTCGAATTGGGATGAGCAGTTCTTC.

The genes are TRBV7-9 and TRBJ2-7; D remains unclear. V was clipped by 11 bases and J by 5 bases, with 16 bases between them. The CDR3 runs 12 residues. The germline V gene has CDR1 SEHNR and CDR2 FQNEAQ (reference sequence). The CDR3 DNA reads TGTGCCGTGATTTGGGATCCCAACGAGCAGTACTTC. It specifies CAVIWDPNEQYF.

The chain carries TRBV29-1 and TRBJ1-2; TRBD1 is a possible D gene (5 bases). Trimming took 2 bases from V and 7 from J, leaving 5 bases between them. Germline V gives CDR1 SQVTM, CDR2 ANQGSEA. The CDR3 consists of 10 residues. The CDR3 here is CSVERGGYTF. For the CDR3, the DNA is TGCAGCGTTGAAAGGGGTGGCTACACCTTC.

The chain couples TRBV12-3 or TRBV12-4 to TRBJ1-2, with D hard to call. The CDR3 has 13 residues. Trimming left V 7 bases short and J 3 bases short, with 12 bases between. Here the CDR3 reads CASTASTDYGYTF. CDR3 nucleotides: TGTGCCAGCACGGCCAGCACTGACTATGGCTACACCTTC.

The rearrangement joins TRBV27 to TRBJ2-3, with a tentative D call TRBD1 (5 bases). Germline V gene lookup returns CDR1 MNHEY and CDR2 SMNVEV (reference sequence). Trimming left V 2 bases short and J 1 base short, with 16 bases between. CDR3 length: 17 amino acids. CDR3 sequence: CASSLGRQPLGTDTQYF. The DNA for the CDR3 is TGTGCCAGCAGTTTAGGGCGACAGCCCCTAGGCACAGATACGCAGTATTTT.